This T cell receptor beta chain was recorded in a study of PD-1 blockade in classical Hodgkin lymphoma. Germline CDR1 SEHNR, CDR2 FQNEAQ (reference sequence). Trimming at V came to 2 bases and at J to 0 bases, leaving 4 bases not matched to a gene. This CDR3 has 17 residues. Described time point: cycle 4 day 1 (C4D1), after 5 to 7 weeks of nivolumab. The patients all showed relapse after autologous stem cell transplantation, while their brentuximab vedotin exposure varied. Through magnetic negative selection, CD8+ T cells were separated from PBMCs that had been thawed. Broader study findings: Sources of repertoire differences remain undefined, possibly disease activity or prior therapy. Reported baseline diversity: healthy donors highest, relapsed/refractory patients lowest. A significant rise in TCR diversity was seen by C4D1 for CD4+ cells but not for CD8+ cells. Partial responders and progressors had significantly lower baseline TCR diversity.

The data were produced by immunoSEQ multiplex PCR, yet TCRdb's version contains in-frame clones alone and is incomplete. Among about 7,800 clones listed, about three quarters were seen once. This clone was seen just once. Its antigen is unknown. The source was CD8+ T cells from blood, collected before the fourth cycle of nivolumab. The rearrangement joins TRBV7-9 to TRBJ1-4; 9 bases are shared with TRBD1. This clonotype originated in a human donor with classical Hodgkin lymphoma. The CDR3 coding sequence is TGTGCCAGCAGCTTAACAGGGGGCTTTTCAACTAATGAAAAACTGTTTTTT. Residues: CASSLTGGFSTNEKLFF.